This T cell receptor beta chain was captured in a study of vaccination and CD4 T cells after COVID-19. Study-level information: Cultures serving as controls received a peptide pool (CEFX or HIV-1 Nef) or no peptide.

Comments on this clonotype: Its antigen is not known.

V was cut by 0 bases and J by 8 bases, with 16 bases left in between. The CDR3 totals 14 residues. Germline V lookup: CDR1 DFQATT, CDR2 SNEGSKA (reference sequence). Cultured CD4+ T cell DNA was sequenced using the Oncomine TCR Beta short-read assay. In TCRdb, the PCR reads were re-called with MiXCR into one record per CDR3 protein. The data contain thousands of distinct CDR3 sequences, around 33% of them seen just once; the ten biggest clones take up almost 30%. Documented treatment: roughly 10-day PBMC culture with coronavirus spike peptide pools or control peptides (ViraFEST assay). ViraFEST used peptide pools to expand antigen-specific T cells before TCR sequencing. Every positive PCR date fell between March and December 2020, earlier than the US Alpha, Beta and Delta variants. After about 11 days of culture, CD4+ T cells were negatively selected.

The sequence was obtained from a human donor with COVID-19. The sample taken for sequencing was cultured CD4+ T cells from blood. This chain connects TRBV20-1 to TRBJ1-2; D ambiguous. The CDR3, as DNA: TGCAGTGCTAGAGACCCCCGGTTAGGGAGCGGCTACACCTTC. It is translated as CSARDPRLGSGYTF.